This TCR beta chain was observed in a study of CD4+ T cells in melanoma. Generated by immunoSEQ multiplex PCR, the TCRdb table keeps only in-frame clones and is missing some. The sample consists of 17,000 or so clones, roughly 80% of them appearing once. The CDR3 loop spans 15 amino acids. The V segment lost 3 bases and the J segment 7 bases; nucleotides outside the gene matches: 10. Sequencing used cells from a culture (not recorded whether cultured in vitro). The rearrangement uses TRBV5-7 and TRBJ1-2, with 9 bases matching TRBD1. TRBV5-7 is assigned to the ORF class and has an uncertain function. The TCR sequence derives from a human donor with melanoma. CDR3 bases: TGTGCCAGCAGCTCGGGGGACAGGGTGCAGGCTGGCTACACCTTC. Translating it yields CASSSGDRVQAGYTF.